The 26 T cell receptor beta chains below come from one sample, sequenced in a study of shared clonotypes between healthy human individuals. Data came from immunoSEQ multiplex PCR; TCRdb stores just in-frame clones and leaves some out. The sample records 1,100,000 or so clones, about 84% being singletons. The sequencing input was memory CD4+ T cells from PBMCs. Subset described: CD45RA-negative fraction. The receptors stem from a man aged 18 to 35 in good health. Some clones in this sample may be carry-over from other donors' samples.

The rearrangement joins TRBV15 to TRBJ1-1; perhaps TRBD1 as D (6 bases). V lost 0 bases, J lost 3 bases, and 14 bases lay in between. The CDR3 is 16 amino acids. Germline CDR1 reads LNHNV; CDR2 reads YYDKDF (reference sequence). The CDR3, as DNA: TGTGCCACCAGCAGAGATTGGGGGCAGGGTGACACTGAAGCTTTCTTT. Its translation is CATSRDWGQGDTEAFF. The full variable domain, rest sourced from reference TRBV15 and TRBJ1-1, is DAMVIQNPRYQVTQFGKPVTLSCSQTLNHNVMYWYQQKSSQAPKLLFHYYDKDFNNEADTPDNFQSRRPNTSFCFLDIRSPGLGDTAMYLCATSRDWGQGDTEAFFGQGTRLTVV.

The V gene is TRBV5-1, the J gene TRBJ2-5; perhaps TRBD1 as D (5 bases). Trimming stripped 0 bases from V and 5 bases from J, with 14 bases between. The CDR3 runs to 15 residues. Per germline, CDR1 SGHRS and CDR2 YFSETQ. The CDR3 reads CASSLASLGRETQYF. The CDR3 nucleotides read TGCGCCAGCAGCTTGGCCTCTTTGGGGCGGGAGACCCAGTACTTC.

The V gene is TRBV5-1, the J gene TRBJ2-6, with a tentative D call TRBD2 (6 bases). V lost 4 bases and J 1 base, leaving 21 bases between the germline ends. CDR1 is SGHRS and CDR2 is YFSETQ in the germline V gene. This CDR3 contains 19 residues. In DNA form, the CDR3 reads TGCGCCAGCAGCCCGCATTCCGGGGGAAGAGCTTCTGGGGCCAACGTCCTGACTTTC. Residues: CASSPHSGGRASGANVLTF.

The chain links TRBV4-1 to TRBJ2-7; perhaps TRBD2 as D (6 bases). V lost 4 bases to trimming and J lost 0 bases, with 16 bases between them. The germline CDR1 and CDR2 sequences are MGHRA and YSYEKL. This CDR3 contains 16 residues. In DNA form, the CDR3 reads TGCGCCAGCAGCCGAAACCGCGGGACGAGCTCCTACGAGCAGTACTTC. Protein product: CASSRNRGTSSYEQYF.

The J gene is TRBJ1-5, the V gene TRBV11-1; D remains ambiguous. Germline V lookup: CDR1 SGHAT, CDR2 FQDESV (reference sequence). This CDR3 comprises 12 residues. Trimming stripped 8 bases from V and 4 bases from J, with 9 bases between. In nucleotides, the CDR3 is TGTGCCAGCTCTCCTACTAATCAGCCCCAGCATTTT. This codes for CASSPTNQPQHF.

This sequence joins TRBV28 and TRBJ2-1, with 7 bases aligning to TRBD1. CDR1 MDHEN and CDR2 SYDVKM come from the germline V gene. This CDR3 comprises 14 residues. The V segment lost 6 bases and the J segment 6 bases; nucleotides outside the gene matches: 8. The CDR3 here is CASSSTGKGNEQFF. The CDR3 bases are TGTGCCAGCAGCTCGACAGGGAAGGGCAATGAGCAGTTCTTC. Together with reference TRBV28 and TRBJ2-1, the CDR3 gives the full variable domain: DVKVTQSSRYLVKRTGEKVFLECVQDMDHENMFWYRQDPGLGLRLIYFSYDVKMKEKGDIPEGYSVSREKKERFSLILESASTNQTSMYLCASSSTGKGNEQFFGPGTRLTVL.

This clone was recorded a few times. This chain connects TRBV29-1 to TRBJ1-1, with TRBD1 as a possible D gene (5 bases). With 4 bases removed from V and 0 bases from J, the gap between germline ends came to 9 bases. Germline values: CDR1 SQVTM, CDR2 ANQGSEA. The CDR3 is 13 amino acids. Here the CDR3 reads CSVGGKMNTEAFF. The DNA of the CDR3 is TGCAGCGTTGGGGGGAAGATGAACACTGAAGCTTTCTTT.

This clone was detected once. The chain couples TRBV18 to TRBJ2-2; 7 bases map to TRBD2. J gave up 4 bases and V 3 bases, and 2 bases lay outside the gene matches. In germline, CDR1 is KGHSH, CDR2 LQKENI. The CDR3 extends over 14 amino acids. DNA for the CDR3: TGTGCCAGCTCACCTAGGGAGGGCACCGGGGAGCTGTTTTTT. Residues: CASSPREGTGELFF.

The CDR3 here is CASTPDRGREKLFF. CDR3 DNA sequence: TGTGCCAGCACCCCGGACAGGGGGCGTGAAAAACTGTTTTTT. The rearrangement links TRBV6-1 to TRBJ1-4; TRBD1 aligns across 11 bases. J lost 7 bases, V lost 7 bases, and 5 bases had no gene match. Germline V gene lookup returns CDR1 MNHNS and CDR2 SASEGT. The CDR3 sequence is 14 residues long.

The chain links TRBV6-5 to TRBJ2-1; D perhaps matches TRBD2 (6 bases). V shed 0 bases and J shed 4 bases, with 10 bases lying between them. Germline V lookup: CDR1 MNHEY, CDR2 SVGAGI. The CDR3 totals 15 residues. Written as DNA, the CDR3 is TGTGCCAGCAGTTACTCGGGGACTGCGTACAATGAGCAGTTCTTC. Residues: CASSYSGTAYNEQFF.

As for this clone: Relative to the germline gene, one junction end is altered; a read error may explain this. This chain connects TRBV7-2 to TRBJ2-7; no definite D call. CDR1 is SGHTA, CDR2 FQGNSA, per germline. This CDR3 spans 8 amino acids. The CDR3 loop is CASNRFTF. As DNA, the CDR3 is TGTGCCAGCAACCGGTTCACCTTC.

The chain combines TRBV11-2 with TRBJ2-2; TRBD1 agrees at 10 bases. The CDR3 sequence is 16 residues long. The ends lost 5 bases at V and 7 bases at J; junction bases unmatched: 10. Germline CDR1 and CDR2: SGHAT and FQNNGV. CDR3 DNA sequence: TGTGCCAGCAGCAACCCGACAGGGGGCGATATCGGGGAGCTGTTTTTT. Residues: CASSNPTGGDIGELFF.

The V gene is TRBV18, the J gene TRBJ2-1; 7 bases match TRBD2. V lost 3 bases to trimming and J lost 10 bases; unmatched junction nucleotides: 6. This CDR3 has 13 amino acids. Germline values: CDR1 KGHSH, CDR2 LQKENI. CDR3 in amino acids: CASSPTWGGEQFF. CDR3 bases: TGTGCCAGCTCACCCACCTGGGGAGGGGAGCAGTTCTTC.

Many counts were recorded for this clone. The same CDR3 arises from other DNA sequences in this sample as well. The CDR3: CASSGRGHTEAFF. DNA for the CDR3: TGTGCCAGCAGTGGGAGGGGGCACACTGAAGCTTTCTTT. V gene TRBV25-1 combines with J gene TRBJ1-1, with 7 bases fitting TRBD1. Germline loops: CDR1 MGHDK, CDR2 SYGVNS. With V trimmed by 4 bases and J by 3 bases, 2 bases remained unmatched. The CDR3 has 13 amino acids.

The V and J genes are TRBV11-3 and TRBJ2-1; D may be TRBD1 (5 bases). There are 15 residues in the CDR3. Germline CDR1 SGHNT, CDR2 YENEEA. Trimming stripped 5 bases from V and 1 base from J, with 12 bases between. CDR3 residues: CASSPRRESYNEQFF. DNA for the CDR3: TGTGCCAGCAGCCCCCGCAGGGAATCCTACAATGAGCAGTTCTTC.

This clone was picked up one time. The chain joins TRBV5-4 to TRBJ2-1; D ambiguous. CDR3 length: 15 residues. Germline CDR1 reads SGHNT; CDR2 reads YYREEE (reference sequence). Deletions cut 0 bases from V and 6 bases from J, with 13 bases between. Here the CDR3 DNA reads TGTGCCAGCAGCTTGGGTGGGATATGGGGCAATGAGCAGTTCTTC. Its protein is CASSLGGIWGNEQFF. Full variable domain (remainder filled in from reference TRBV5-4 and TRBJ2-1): ETGVTQSPTHLIKTRGQQVTLRCSSQSGHNTVSWYQQALGQGPQFIFQYYREEENGRGNFPPRFSGLQFPNYSSELNVNALELDDSALYLCASSLGGIWGNEQFFGPGTRLTVL.

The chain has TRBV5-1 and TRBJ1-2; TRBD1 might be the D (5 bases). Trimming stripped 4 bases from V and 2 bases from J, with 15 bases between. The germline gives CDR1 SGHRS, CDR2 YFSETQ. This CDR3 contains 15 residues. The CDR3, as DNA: TGCGCCAGCAGCCTGGGGACGGGATTCAACTATGGCTACACCTTC. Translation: CASSLGTGFNYGYTF. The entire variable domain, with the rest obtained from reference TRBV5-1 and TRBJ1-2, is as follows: KAGVTQTPRYLIKTRGQQVTLSCSPISGHRSVSWYQQTPGQGLQFLFEYFSETQRNKGNFPGRFSGRQFSNSRSEMNVSTLELGDSALYLCASSLGTGFNYGYTFGSGTRLTVV.

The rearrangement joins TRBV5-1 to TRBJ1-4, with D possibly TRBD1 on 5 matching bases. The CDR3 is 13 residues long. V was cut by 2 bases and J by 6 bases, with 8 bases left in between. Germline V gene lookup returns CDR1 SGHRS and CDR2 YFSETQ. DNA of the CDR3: TGCGCCAGCAGCTTAGGGACGGATGAAAAACTGTTTTTT. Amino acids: CASSLGTDEKLFF.

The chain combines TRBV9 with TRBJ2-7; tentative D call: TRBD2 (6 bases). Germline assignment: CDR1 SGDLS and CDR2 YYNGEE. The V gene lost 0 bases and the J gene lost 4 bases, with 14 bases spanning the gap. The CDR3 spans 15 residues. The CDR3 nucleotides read TGTGCCAGCAGCGTAGGGACGGGAGCGCTATACGAGCAGTACTTC. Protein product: CASSVGTGALYEQYF.

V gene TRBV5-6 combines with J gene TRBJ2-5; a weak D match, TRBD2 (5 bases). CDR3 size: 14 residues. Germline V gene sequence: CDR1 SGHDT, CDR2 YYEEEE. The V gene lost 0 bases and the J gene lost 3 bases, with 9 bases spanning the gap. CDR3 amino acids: CASSLVVGEETQYF. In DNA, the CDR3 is TGTGCCAGCAGCTTGGTGGTGGGAGAAGAGACCCAGTACTTC.

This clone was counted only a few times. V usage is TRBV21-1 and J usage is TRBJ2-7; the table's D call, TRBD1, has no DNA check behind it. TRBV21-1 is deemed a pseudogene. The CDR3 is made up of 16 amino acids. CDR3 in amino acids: CASSEAETGLSYEQYF. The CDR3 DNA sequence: TGTGCCAGCAGCGAAGCGGAAACAGGGCTTTCCTACGAGCAGTACTTC.

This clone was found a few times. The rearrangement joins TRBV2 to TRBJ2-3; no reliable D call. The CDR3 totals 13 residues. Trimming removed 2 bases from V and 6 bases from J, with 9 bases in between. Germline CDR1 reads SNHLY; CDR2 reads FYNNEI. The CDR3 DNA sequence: TGTGCCAGCAGTGAATTTGCCGGGGATACGCAGTATTTT. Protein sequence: CASSEFAGDTQYF.

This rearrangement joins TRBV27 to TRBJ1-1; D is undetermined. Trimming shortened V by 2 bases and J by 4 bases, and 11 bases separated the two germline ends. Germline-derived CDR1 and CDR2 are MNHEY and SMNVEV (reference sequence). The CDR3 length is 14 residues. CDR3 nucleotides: TGTGCCAGCAGTTTAATTTCAGGAACCACTGAAGCTTTCTTT. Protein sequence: CASSLISGTTEAFF.

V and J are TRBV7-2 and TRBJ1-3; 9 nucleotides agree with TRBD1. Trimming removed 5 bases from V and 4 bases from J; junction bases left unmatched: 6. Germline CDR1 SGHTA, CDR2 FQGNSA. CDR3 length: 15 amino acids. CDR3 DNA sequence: TGTGCCAGCAGCAGCACAGGGGGCGGCGGAAACACCATATATTTT. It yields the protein CASSSTGGGGNTIYF. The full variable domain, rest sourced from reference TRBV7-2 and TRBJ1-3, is GAGVSQSPSNKVTEKGKDVELRCDPISGHTALYWYRQSLGQGLEFLIYFQGNSAPDKSGLPSDRFSAERTGGSVSTLTIQRTQQEDSAVYLCASSSTGGGGNTIYFGEGSWLTVV.

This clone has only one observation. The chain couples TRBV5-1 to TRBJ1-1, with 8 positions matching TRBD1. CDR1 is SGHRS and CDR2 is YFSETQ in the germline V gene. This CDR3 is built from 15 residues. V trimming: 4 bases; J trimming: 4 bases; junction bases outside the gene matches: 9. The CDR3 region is CASSTDRGWSTEAFF. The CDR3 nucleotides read TGCGCCAGCAGCACCGACAGGGGATGGAGCACTGAAGCTTTCTTT.

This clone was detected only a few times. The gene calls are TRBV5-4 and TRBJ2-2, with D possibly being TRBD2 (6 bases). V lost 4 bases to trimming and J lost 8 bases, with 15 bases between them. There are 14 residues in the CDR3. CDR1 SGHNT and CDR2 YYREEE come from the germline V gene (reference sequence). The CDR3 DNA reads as TGTGCCAGCAGCCCCCAGGTCGGGGGTGGGGAGCTGTTTTTT. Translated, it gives CASSPQVGGGELFF.